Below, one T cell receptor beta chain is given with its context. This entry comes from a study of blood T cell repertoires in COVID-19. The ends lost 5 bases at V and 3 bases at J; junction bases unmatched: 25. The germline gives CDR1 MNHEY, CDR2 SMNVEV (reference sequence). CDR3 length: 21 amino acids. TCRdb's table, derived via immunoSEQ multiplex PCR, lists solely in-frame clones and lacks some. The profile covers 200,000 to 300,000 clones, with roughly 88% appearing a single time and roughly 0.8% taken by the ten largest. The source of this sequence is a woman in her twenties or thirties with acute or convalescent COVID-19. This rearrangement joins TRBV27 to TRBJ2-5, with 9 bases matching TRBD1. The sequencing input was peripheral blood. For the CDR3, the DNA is TGTGCCAGCAGTCCCCGATCCAGGACGGTTTCGACAGGGGGGTACGAAGAGACCCAGTACTTC. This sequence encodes CASSPRSRTVSTGGYEETQYF.